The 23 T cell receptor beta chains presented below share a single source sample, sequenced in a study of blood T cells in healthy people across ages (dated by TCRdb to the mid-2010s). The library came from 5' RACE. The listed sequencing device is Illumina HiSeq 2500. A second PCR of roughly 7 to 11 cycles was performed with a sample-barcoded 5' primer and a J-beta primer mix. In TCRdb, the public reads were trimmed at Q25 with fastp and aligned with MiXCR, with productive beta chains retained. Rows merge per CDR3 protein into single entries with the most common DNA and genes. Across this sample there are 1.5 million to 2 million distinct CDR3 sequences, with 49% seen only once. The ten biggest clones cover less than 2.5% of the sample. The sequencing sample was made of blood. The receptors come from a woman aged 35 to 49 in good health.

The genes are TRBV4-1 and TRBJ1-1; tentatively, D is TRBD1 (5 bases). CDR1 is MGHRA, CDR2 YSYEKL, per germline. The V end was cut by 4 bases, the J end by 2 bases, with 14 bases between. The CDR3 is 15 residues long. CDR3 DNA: TGCGCCAGCAGCCTTCCAGCCCAGGGTAACACTGAAGCTTTCTTT. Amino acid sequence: CASSLPAQGNTEAFF.

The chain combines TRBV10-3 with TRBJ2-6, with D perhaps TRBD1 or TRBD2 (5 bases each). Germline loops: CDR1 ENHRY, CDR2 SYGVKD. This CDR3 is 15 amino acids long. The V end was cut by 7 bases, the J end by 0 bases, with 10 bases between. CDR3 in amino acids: CAITGHSSGANVLTF. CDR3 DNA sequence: TGTGCCATCACGGGGCACAGCTCTGGGGCCAACGTCCTGACTTTC.

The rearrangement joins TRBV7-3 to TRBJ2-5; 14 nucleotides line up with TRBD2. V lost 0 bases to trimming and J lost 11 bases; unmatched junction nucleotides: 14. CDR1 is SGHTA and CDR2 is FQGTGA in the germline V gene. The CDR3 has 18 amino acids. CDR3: CASSLTPGLAGEVGEQYF. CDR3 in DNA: TGTGCCAGCAGCTTAACTCCGGGACTAGCGGGGGAGGTGGGTGAGCAGTACTTC.

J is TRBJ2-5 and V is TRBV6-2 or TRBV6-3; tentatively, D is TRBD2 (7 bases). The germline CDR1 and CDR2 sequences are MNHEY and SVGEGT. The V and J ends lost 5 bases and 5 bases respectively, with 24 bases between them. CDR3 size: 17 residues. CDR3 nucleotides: TGTGCCAGCAGTCAGACTAGCCGGGGGGCAACGCGCGAGACCCAGTACTTC. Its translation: CASSQTSRGATRETQYF.

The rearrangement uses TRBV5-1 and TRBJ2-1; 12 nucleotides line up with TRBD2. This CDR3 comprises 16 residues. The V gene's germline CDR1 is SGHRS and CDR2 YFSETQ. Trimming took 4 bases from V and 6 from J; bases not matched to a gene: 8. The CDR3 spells CASSRLTSGGTNEQFF. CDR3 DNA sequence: TGCGCCAGCAGCAGGCTGACTAGCGGGGGTACCAATGAGCAGTTCTTC.

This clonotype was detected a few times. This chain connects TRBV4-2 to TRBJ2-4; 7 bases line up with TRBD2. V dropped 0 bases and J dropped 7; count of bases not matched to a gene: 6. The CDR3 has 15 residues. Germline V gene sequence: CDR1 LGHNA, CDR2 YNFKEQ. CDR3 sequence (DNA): TGTGCCAGCAGCCAAGATGGTCAGGGAGGGAACATTCAGTACTTC. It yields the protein CASSQDGQGGNIQYF.

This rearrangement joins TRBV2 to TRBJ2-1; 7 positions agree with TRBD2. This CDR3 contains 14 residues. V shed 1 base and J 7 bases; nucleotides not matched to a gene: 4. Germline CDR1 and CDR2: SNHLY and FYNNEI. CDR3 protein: CASSEELAGNEQFF. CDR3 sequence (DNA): TGTGCCAGCAGTGAAGAGTTAGCGGGTAATGAGCAGTTCTTC.

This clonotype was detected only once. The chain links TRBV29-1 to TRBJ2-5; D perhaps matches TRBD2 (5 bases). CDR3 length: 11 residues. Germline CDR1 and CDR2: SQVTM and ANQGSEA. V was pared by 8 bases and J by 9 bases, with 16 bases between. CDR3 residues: CSFRGGQAQYF. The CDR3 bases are TGCAGCTTCCGGGGTGGGCAGGCCCAGTACTTC.

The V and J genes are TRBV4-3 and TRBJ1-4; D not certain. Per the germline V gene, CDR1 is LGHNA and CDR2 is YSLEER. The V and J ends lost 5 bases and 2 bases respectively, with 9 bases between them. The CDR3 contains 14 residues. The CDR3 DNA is TGCGCCAGCAGCTCCGACGGGACTAATGAAAAACTGTTTTTT. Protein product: CASSSDGTNEKLFF.

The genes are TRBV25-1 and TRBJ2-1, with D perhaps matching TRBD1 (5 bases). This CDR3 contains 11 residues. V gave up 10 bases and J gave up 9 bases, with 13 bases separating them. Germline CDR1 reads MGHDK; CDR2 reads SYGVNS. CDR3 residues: CATQGWGEQFF. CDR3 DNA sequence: TGTGCCACCCAGGGTTGGGGTGAGCAGTTCTTC.

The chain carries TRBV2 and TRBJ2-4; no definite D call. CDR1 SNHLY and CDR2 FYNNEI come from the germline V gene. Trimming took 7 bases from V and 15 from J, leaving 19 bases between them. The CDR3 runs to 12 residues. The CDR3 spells CASNIISGSRYF. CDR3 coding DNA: TGTGCCAGCAACATTATCTCGGGCAGCCGGTACTTC. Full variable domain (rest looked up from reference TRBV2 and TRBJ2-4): EPEVTQTPSHQVTQMGQEVILRCVPISNHLYFYWYRQILGQKVEFLVSFYNNEISEKSEIFDDQFSVERPDGSNFTLKIRSTKLEDSAMYFCASNIISGSRYFGAGTRLSVL.

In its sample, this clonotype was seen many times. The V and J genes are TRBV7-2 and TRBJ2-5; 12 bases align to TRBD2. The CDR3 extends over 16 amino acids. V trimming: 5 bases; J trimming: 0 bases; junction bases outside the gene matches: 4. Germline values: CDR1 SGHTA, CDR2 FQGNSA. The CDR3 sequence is CASSRTSGGYQETQYF. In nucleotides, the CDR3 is TGTGCCAGCAGCAGAACTAGCGGGGGGTACCAAGAGACCCAGTACTTC.

The CDR3 coding sequence is TGTGCCAGCAGTCCCACCCGAGGGAGCCCAGATACGCAGTATTTT. It translates to CASSPTRGSPDTQYF. The chain is built from TRBV2 and TRBJ2-3; D perhaps matches TRBD2 (5 bases). Germline values: CDR1 SNHLY, CDR2 FYNNEI. The V end was cut by 5 bases, the J end by 4 bases, with 16 bases between. The CDR3 length is 15 residues.

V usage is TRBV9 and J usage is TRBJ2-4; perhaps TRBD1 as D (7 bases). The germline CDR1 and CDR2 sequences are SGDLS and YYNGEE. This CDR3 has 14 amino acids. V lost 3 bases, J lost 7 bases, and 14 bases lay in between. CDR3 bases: TGTGCCAGCAGCGGCAGGGGGGACTTCAACATTCAGTACTTC. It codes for CASSGRGDFNIQYF.

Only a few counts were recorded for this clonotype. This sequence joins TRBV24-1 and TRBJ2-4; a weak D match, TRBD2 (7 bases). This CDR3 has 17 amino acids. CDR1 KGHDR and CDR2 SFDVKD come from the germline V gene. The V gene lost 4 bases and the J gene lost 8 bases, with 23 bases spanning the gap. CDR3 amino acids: CATSESGGKGVADIQYF. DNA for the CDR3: TGTGCCACCAGTGAATCGGGGGGAAAGGGGGTGGCTGACATTCAGTACTTC.

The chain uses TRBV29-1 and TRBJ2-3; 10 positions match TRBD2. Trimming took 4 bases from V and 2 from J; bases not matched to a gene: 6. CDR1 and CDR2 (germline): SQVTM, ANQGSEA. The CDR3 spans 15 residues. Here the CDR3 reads CSVAVAGGYTDTQYF. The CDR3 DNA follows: TGCAGCGTTGCGGTAGCGGGGGGATACACAGATACGCAGTATTTT.

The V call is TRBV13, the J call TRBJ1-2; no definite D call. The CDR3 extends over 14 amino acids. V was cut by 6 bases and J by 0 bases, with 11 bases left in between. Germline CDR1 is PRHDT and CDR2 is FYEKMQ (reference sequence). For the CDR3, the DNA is TGTGCCAGCAGACGGTTACAAGCTAACTATGGCTACACCTTC. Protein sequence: CASRRLQANYGYTF.

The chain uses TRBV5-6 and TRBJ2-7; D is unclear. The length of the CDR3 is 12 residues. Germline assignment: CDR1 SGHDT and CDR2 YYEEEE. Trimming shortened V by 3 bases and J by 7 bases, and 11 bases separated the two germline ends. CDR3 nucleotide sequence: TGTGCCAGCAGCTCGCCCTATTCAGAGCAGTACTTC. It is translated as CASSSPYSEQYF.

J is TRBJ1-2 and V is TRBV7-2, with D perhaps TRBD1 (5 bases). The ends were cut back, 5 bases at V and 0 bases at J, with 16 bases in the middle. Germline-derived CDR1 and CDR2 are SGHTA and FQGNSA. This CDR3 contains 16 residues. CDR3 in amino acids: CASSRGPASSNYGYTF. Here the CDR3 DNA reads TGTGCCAGCAGCCGGGGCCCAGCATCCTCTAACTATGGCTACACCTTC.

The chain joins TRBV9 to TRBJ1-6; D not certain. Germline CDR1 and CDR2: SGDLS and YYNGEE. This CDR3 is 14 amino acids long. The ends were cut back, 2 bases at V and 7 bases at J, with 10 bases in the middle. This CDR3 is CASSVSGNNSPLHF. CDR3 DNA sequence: TGTGCCAGCAGCGTTTCGGGGAACAATTCACCCCTCCACTTT.

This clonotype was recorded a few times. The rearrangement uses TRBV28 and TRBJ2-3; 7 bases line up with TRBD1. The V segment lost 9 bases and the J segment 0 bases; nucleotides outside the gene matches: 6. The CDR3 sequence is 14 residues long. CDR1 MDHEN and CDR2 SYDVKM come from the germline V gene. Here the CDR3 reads CARSHRGSTDTQYF. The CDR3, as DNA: TGTGCCAGAAGCCACAGGGGTAGCACAGATACGCAGTATTTT.

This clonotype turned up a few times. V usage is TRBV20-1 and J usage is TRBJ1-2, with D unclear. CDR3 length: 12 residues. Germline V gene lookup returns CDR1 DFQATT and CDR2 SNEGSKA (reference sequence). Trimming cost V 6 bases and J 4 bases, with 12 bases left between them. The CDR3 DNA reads TGCAGTGCCCACGACCCTGGCTATGGCTACACCTTC. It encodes CSAHDPGYGYTF.

The CDR3 loop reads CASSSPRDGSGYTF. The CDR3, as DNA: TGTGCCAGCAGTTCCCCGAGGGACGGAAGTGGCTACACCTTC. The V gene is TRBV28, the J gene TRBJ1-2; D possibly corresponds to TRBD1 (5 bases). The CDR3 is 14 amino acids. V shed 4 bases and J shed 7 bases, with 16 bases lying between them. Germline values: CDR1 MDHEN, CDR2 SYDVKM.